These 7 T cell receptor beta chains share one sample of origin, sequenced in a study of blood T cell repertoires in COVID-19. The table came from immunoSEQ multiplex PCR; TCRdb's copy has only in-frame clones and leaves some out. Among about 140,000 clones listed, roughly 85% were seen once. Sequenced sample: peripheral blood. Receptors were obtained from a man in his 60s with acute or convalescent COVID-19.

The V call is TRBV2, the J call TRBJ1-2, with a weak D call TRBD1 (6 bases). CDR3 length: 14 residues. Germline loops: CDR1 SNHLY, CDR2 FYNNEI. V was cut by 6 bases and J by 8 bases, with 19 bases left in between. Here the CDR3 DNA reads TGTGCCAGCAGCCAACCATCAGGGGCTTTCGGCTACACCTTC. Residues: CASSQPSGAFGYTF.

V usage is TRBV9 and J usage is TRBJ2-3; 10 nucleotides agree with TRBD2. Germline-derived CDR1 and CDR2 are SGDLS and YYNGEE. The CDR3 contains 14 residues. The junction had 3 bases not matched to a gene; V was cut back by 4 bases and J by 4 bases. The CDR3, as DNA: TGTGCCAGCAGCCTAGCGGGAGTCTCAGATACGCAGTATTTT. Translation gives CASSLAGVSDTQYF.

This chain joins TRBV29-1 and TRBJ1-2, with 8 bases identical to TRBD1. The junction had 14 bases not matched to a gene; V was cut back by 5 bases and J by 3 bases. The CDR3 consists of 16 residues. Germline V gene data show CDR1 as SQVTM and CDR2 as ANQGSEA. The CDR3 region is CSVFSQGVDRDYGYTF. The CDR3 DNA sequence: TGCAGCGTTTTTTCACAGGGGGTAGATCGTGACTATGGCTACACCTTC.

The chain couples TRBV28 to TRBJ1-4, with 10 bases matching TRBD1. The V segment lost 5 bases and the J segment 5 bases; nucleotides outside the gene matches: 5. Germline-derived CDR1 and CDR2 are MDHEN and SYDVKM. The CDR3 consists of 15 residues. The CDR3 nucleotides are TGTGCCAGCAGTATCTCGACAGGGGGCAATGAAAAACTGTTTTTT. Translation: CASSISTGGNEKLFF.

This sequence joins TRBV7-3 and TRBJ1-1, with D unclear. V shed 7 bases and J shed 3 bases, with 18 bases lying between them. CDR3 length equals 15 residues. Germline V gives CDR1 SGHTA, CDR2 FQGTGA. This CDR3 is CASTILSVGYTEAFF. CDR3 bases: TGTGCCAGCACCATTCTTTCTGTGGGCTACACTGAAGCTTTCTTT.

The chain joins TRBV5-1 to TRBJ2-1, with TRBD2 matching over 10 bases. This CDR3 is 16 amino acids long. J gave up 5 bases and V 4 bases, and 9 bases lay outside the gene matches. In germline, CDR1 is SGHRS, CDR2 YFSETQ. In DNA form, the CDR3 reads TGCGCCAGCAGCCGTGACCTAGCGGGAGTTGACAATGAGCAGTTCTTC. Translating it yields CASSRDLAGVDNEQFF.

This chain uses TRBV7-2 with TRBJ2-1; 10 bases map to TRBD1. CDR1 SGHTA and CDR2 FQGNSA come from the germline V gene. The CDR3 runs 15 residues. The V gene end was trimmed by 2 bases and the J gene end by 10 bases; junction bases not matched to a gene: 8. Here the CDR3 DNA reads TGTGCCAGCAGCTTACGTGGACAGGGGGGTGGAGAGCAGTTCTTC. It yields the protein CASSLRGQGGGEQFF.